The clone carrying this T cell receptor beta chain was picked up many times. The antigen is unknown. Germline-derived CDR1 and CDR2 are SGHRS and YFSETQ. Trimming pared 4 bases from V and 5 bases from J, leaving 15 bases between. The CDR3 runs 14 residues. The sample comes from a study of CD8 T cells in ankylosing spondylitis. The TCR beta libraries were generated through quantitative 5'-RACE incorporating molecular barcodes. TCRdb independently ran MiXCR on the 5' RACE reads; one entry per CDR3 protein. This sample has about 500,000 distinct CDR3 sequences, with about 5.7% found just once. Whole-study findings and limits: Some of these motif variants have turned up before, in reports on reactive arthritis synovial fluid and blood. A motif of roughly 8 highly homologous TCR beta variants was seen as apparently characteristic of ankylosing spondylitis blood. As for the disease-linked clones, they showed a CD8+ phenotype and occurred at relatively low frequencies in peripheral blood.

The sequencing input was blood, either unsorted or a sorted T cell fraction (not recorded which). This clonotype originated in a male donor with ankylosing spondylitis. The gene calls are TRBV5-1 and TRBJ2-5; D gene ambiguous. The CDR3: CASSTVRLGETQYF. The CDR3 DNA sequence: TGCGCCAGCAGCACGGTGAGGTTAGGGGAGACCCAGTACTTC.